This T cell receptor beta chain stems from a study of neoadjuvant nivolumab and ipilimumab in lung cancer. Overall study results and limits: Compared with tumor-adjacent uninvolved lung, resected tumors showed greater richness and clonality. TCR clonality did not significantly correlate with pathologic tumor regression. Only two of four nivolumab-treated tumors gained richness and clonality by surgery.

Germline V CDR1 and CDR2: LGHNA, YNFKEQ. Trimming removed 4 bases from V and 1 base from J; junction bases left unmatched: 3. The CDR3 consists of 14 residues. The data were produced by immunoSEQ multiplex PCR, yet TCRdb's version contains in-frame clones alone and is incomplete. This table holds 25,000 to 30,000 clones, about 80% found once. Regarding this clone: What it recognizes is unknown.

The sequenced sample was tumor tissue, obtained after neoadjuvant nivolumab, alone or with ipilimumab, at or shortly before surgery. The V call is TRBV4-2, the J call TRBJ1-1; TRBD1 matches at 7 bases. The receptor comes from an adult with non-small cell lung cancer. CDR3 sequence reads: CASSPQGENTEAFF. Written as DNA, the CDR3 is TGTGCCAGCAGCCCGCAGGGGGAGAACACTGAAGCTTTCTTT.